These T cell receptor beta chains were read from a single sample in a study of tumor-infiltrating lymphocytes in primary liver carcinoma. TCRdb redid the calling of the multiplex PCR reads with MiXCR, one entry per CDR3 protein. Among tens of thousands of distinct CDR3 sequences, 75% were seen once, and the ten largest hold 35% to 45%. Source material: tumor-adjacent normal liver tissue. These TCRs come from a woman in her 30s with primary liver carcinoma and hepatitis B virus infection. Each CDR3 is given with its conserved first and last residue. The D gene is left open where the match is weak. Clone size, where shown, is once, few, many, or a class for clones that have expanded.

>TRBJ2-7|.|many|TRBV6-2/TRBV6-3
CASSPIPRVSYEQYF
TGTGCCAGCAGCCCCATTCCAAGGGTATCCTACGAGCAGTACTTC
>TRBJ2-7|.|.|TRBV6-6
CASRWDSPVSYEQYF
TGTGCCAGCAGGTGGGACTCCCCGGTCTCCTACGAGCAGTACTTC
>TRBJ2-3|.|many|TRBV7-3
CASSFGAFSTDTQYF
TGTGCCAGCAGCTTTGGAGCGTTTAGCACAGATACGCAGTATTTT
>TRBJ2-3|.|.|TRBV12-3/TRBV12-4
CTSSYLYKDTQYF
TGTACCAGCAGTTATCTGTACAAAGATACGCAGTATTTT
>TRBJ2-3|.|.|TRBV11-2
CASSLPARTDTHYF
TGTGCCAGCAGCTTACCAGCGAGGACAGATACGCACTATTTT
>TRBJ1-1|TRBD1|.|TRBV7-9
CASSPGQTVRAFF
TGTGCCAGTAGCCCGGGACAGACAGTTAGGGCTTTCTTT
>TRBJ2-6|.|.|TRBV5-6
CANIQDSSFSGANVMTF
TGTGCCAACATCCAGGACAGCAGCTTCTCTGGGGCCAACGTCATGACTTTC
>TRBJ2-7|.|.|TRBV29-1
CRVVTPKAYEQYF
TGTAGGGTTGTCACACCGAAGGCCTACGAGCAGTACTTC
>TRBJ2-4|TRBD1|.|TRBV28
CTSSSIRQGRDIQYF
TGTACCAGCAGTTCCATCCGACAGGGGAGAGACATTCAGTACTTC
>TRBJ2-1|.|many|TRBV13
CASSLGPPALQFF
TGTGCCAGCAGCTTAGGTCCCCCTGCCCTTCAGTTCTTC
>TRBJ1-1|.|many|TRBV5-1
CASRRESTEAFF
TGCGCCAGCAGAAGGGAGAGCACTGAAGCTTTCTTT
>TRBJ2-1|.|.|TRBV6-2/TRBV6-3
CASSYTAYYNEQFF
TGTGCCAGCAGTTACACGGCCTACTACAATGAGCAATTCTTC
>TRBJ1-1|TRBD1|.|TRBV11-3
CAPRQGAPISTEAFF
TGTGCCCCCCGTCAGGGGGCACCAATCTCCACCGAAGCTTTCTTT
>TRBJ2-1|.|many|TRBV6-5
CASRNREYNEQFF
TGTGCCAGCAGAAACAGGGAATACAATGAGCAGTTCTTC
>TRBJ2-1|.|once|TRBV5-1
CARSLVPGWLDNEQFF
TGCGCCCGCAGCTTGGTACCCGGGTGGTTAGACAATGAGCAGTTCTTC
>TRBJ1-2|.|.|TRBV29-1
CSVNKENYGYTF
TGCAGCGTTAACAAGGAGAACTATGGCTACACCTTC
>TRBJ1-1|.|many|TRBV12-3/TRBV12-4
CASSTSGAEAFF
TGTGCCAGCAGTACGTCTGGGGCGGAAGCTTTCTTT
>TRBJ2-1|TRBD2|.|TRBV11-2
CASSPPKTGGLNEYFF
TGTGCCAGCAGCCCCCCAAAAACGGGAGGGCTCAATGAGTACTTCTTC
>TRBJ1-2|.|.|TRBV6-5
CASTHTGGVGYTF
TGTGCCAGCACCCACACGGGGGGCGTTGGCTACACCTTC
>TRBJ2-1|TRBD2|.|TRBV5-6
CAGSLRLANNEQFF
TGTGCCGGCAGCTTGAGACTAGCTAACAATGAGCAGTTCTTC
>TRBJ2-1|TRBD2|.|TRBV28
CASSLGASGLSEQFF
TGCGCCAGCAGTCTCGGGGCTAGCGGCCTAAGTGAGCAGTTCTTC
>TRBJ2-1|.|.|TRBV6-1
CASSEGEENNGQFF
TGTGCCAGCAGTGAAGGTGAGGAGAATAATGGGCAGTTCTTC
>TRBJ1-5|TRBD1|.|TRBV4-3
CASSLVQGNQPQLF
TGCGCCAGCAGCCTGGTACAGGGGAATCAGCCCCAGCTTTTT
>TRBJ1-1|.|once|TRBV12-3/TRBV12-4
CASNLEENTEASF
TGTGCCAGCAATTTGGAAGAGAACACTGAAGCTTCCTTT
>TRBJ2-5|TRBD1|.|TRBV6-2/TRBV6-3
CASKPMTGVEETQYF
TGTGCCAGCAAACCTATGACAGGGGTGGAAGAGACCCAGTACTTC
>TRBJ2-6|.|.|TRBV6-1
CASSGSDLSGANVLTF
TGTGCCAGCAGTGGATCAGATCTCTCTGGGGCCAACGTCCTGACTTTC
>TRBJ1-1|TRBD1|.|TRBV6-5
CASSYLDGGTGGVNTEAFF
TGTGCCAGCAGTTACCTAGATGGTGGGACAGGGGGAGTGAACACCGAAGCTTTCTTT
>TRBJ1-1|.|many|TRBV29-1
CSVSTELITEAFF
TGCAGCGTTTCGACAGAGCTCATCACTGAAGCTTTCTTT
>TRBJ2-7|.|.|TRBV4-3
CASSQGSPGSYEQCF
TGCGCCAGCAGCCAAGGTTCTCCAGGGTCATACGAGCAGTGCTTC
>TRBJ2-7|.|.|TRBV29-1
CSVEAKGRNQYF
TGCAGCGTTGAAGCGAAGGGGCGCAATCAGTACTTC
>TRBJ2-7|.|.|TRBV20-1
CSARKDLTGTYEQYF
TGCAGTGCTAGAAAAGATCTGACCGGCACCTACGAGCAGTACTTC
>TRBJ1-2|.|.|TRBV14
CADSQSRGYFYYRYTF
TGTGCCGACAGCCAATCCCGCGGTTATTTCTACTATCGCTACACCTTC